A single sample gave rise to the 11 T cell receptor beta chains below, sequenced in a study of early T cells in non-severe SARS-CoV-2 infection (dated by TCRdb to 2020 to 2022). The library was produced with 5' RACE. Sequencing was carried out with a NextSeq 500. Clones were called with MiXCR by TCRdb after fastp trimmed the public reads at Q25, and only in-frame beta chains were retained. Rows are combined by CDR3 protein, so each entry shows the most common genes and DNA. The table for this sample lists approximately 50,000 distinct CDR3 sequences; around 7.7% of them were counted only once. The biggest ten clones account for approximately 5% of the sample. Material for sequencing was whole blood. These receptors came from an adult who was a healthcare worker with PCR-confirmed SARS-CoV-2 infection or an uninfected control (not recorded which).

The chain uses TRBV28 and TRBJ2-7; D gene ambiguous. The CDR3 length is 12 residues. Per germline, CDR1 MDHEN and CDR2 SYDVKM. Trimming took off 5 bases at V and 6 bases at J, with 11 bases between the two ends. The CDR3 spells CASSPELGEQYF. Written as DNA, the CDR3 is TGTGCCAGCAGTCCTGAGCTGGGCGAGCAGTACTTC. The full variable domain, completed using reference TRBV28 and TRBJ2-7, is DVKVTQSSRYLVKRTGEKVFLECVQDMDHENMFWYRQDPGLGLRLIYFSYDVKMKEKGDIPEGYSVSREKKERFSLILESASTNQTSMYLCASSPELGEQYFGPGTRLTVT.

This clonotype has a count of ten or more. This rearrangement joins TRBV18 to TRBJ2-3; D uncertain. The CDR3 contains 14 residues. CDR1 is KGHSH and CDR2 is LQKENI in the germline V gene. The ends were cut back, 1 base at V and 8 bases at J, with 13 bases in the middle. CDR3 sequence reads: CASSPQANDGTQYF. CDR3 sequence (DNA): TGTGCCAGCTCACCACAAGCAAACGATGGTACGCAGTATTTT.

This clonotype was counted at least ten times. The V call is TRBV7-9, the J call TRBJ1-1; the D is unclear. Germline V gene sequence: CDR1 SEHNR, CDR2 FQNEAQ (reference sequence). Trimming removed 5 bases at V and 1 base at J, with 14 bases between. This CDR3 region has 15 residues. This CDR3 is CASSPADPPNTEAFF. DNA of the CDR3: TGTGCCAGCAGCCCAGCAGATCCCCCGAACACTGAAGCTTTCTTT. Full variable domain (rest looked up from reference TRBV7-9 and TRBJ1-1): DTGVSQNPRHKITKRGQNVTFRCDPISEHNRLYWYRQTLGQGPEFLTYFQNEAQLEKSRLLSDRFSAERPKGSFSTLEIQRTEQGDSAMYLCASSPADPPNTEAFFGQGTRLTVV.

This clonotype was picked up many times. This rearrangement joins TRBV30 to TRBJ1-6, with D perhaps matching TRBD1 (6 bases). The CDR3 length is 12 residues. V gave up 4 bases and J gave up 10 bases, with 11 bases separating them. Germline-derived CDR1 and CDR2 are GTSNPN and SVGIG (reference sequence). The DNA for the CDR3 is TGTGCCTGGAAGGGGGGAAGCTCACCCCTCCACTTT. It is translated as CAWKGGSSPLHF.

The chain employs TRBV7-9 and TRBJ1-6, with D uncertain. The CDR3 totals 14 residues. Germline V gene lookup returns CDR1 SEHNR and CDR2 FQNEAQ (reference sequence). Trimming shortened V by 2 bases and J by 1 base, and 3 bases separated the two germline ends. CDR3 nucleotides: TGTGCCAGCAGCTTAAAATCCTATAATTCACCCCTCCACTTT. This encodes CASSLKSYNSPLHF. The variable domain in full, completed from reference TRBV7-9 and TRBJ1-6, reads DTGVSQNPRHKITKRGQNVTFRCDPISEHNRLYWYRQTLGQGPEFLTYFQNEAQLEKSRLLSDRFSAERPKGSFSTLEIQRTEQGDSAMYLCASSLKSYNSPLHFGNGTRLTVT.

This clonotype was recorded at least ten times. This sequence joins TRBV3-1 and TRBJ2-4; TRBD1 matches at 8 bases. Germline assignment: CDR1 LGHDT and CDR2 YNNKEL (reference sequence). Unmatched junction bases numbered 5, after V lost 6 bases and J lost 7 bases. This CDR3 is built from 13 residues. This CDR3 is CASRGQVGNIQYF. The CDR3 nucleotides read TGTGCCAGCAGGGGACAGGTCGGGAACATTCAGTACTTC.

This clonotype was recorded many times. V and J are TRBV7-8 and TRBJ2-3; 9 bases line up with TRBD2. CDR1 is SGHVS and CDR2 is FQNEAQ in the germline V gene. This CDR3 is 15 amino acids long. The ends lost 1 base at V and 3 bases at J; junction bases unmatched: 2. The CDR3 here is CASSLGLAGTDTQYF. The CDR3 DNA is TGTGCCAGCAGCTTAGGTCTAGCGGGGACAGATACGCAGTATTTT.

This clonotype was counted only a few times. A much larger clone sits a single nucleotide away, making a read error possible. The chain recombines TRBV28 with TRBJ1-3; D unresolved. CDR3 length: 12 residues. Per germline, CDR1 MDHEN and CDR2 SYDVKM. The V gene lost 6 bases and the J gene lost 6 bases, with 9 bases spanning the gap. CDR3 residues: CASRQRENTIYF. CDR3 coding DNA: TGTGCCAGCAGGCAGAGAGAAAACACCATATATTTT.

This clonotype occurred many times. The rearrangement joins TRBV19 to TRBJ2-1, with TRBD2 matching over 9 bases. The CDR3 contains 18 residues. Unmatched junction bases numbered 9, after V lost 2 bases and J lost 1 base. Germline V CDR1 and CDR2: LNHDA, SQIVND (reference sequence). In DNA form, the CDR3 reads TGTGCCAGTAGTATAAGCCCTCTAGCGGGGAGTTCCTACAATGAGCAGTTCTTC. Its protein product is CASSISPLAGSSYNEQFF.

The CDR3 DNA follows: TGTGCCACCAGTGATTTTAACGGGGGGGCCTCCTACAATGAGCAGTTCTTC. Translating it yields CATSDFNGGASYNEQFF. This chain joins TRBV24-1 and TRBJ2-1, with 8 nucleotides matching TRBD2. Germline assignment: CDR1 KGHDR and CDR2 SFDVKD. The CDR3 loop spans 17 amino acids. Unmatched junction bases numbered 4, after V lost 1 base and J lost 0 bases.

This clonotype was seen repeatedly, ten times or more. V is TRBV18 and J is TRBJ1-6; D gene uncertain. Germline lookup yields CDR1 KGHSH and CDR2 LQKENI. V was cut by 2 bases and J by 5 bases, with 10 bases left in between. This CDR3 has 15 residues. The DNA of the CDR3 is TGTGCCAGCTCACCAATGGGGATGGATAATTCACCCCTCCACTTT. Its protein product is CASSPMGMDNSPLHF.